This is a list of T cell receptor beta chains from one sample in a study of blood T cell repertoires in COVID-19. Repertoires were generated with immunoSEQ multiplex PCR, while TCRdb's copy carries only in-frame clones and drops some. The data hold about 6,300 clones, with approximately 90% observed a single time. Sequenced material: peripheral blood. Every receptor here comes from a human donor in a cohort sampled during active COVID-19. Each CDR3 is given with its conserved first and last residue. The D gene is left open where the match is weak. Some rows mark clone size as missing; the rest say once, few, many or name a class of expanded clone.

TRBJ1-1 TRBV4-2 NA TRBD1 15 TGTGCCAGCAGCCAAGTCTACAGGGGTGACACTGAAGCTTTCTTT CASSQVYRGDTEAFF
TRBJ1-5 TRBV28 NA NA 16 TGTGCCAGCAGGGACATTGGGCGAACTCCCAATCAGCCCCAGCATTTT CASRDIGRTPNQPQHF
TRBJ1-2 TRBV3-1/TRBV3-2 NA TRBD1 17 TGTGCCAGCAGCCAAGGGACAGGGGTTACCCCCCCCCATGGCTACACCTTC CASSQGTGVTPPHGYTF
TRBJ2-7 TRBV5-6 NA NA 15 TGTGCCAGCAGCTCCCGCCGCCGGGGCTCCTACGAGCAGTACTTC CASSSRRRGSYEQYF
TRBJ1-1 TRBV7-9 once TRBD1 15 TGTGCCAGCAGACTAACACAGGGGGCGCGCACTGAAGCTTTCTTT CASRLTQGARTEAFF
TRBJ1-3 TRBV2 NA NA 14 TGTGCCAGCAGTGACGAGGTCTCTGGAAACACCATATATTTT CASSDEVSGNTIYF
TRBJ2-5 TRBV9 NA NA 12 TGTGCCAGCAGCGCTGTCGGGGAGACCCAGTACTTC CASSAVGETQYF
TRBJ2-6 TRBV18 NA NA 17 TGTGCCAGCTCACCGTCCTTATCGAGTCCTGGGGCCAACGTCCTGACTTTC CASSPSLSSPGANVLTF
TRBJ2-1 TRBV6-6 NA TRBD2 16 TGTGCCAGCAGCCCATCCCGGTCGGGACTACGCAATGAGCAGTTCTTC CASSPSRSGLRNEQFF
TRBJ2-1 TRBV5-1 NA TRBD2 15 TGCGCCAGCAGCTTGGAGAGCGGGGGAAACAATGAGCAGTTCTTC CASSLESGGNNEQFF
TRBJ1-5 TRBV28 NA NA 17 TGTGCCAGCAGGCCCCGGGGGGGGGTGGGGTTCAATCAGCCCCAGCATTTT CASRPRGGVGFNQPQHF
TRBJ2-3 TRBV10-2 NA NA 17 TGCGCCAGCACTCAGAGGAATAGCGGAACTAGCACAGATACGCAGTATTTT CASTQRNSGTSTDTQYF
TRBJ2-5 TRBV4-1 once TRBD2 16 TGCGCCAGCAGCCAAGTGGTAGCGGGAGGTGGGGAGACCCAGTACTTC CASSQVVAGGGETQYF
TRBJ1-5 TRBV6-2/TRBV6-3 NA NA 15 TGTGCCAGCAGTCCGCCCGGGTATAGCAATCAGCCCCAGCATTTT CASSPPGYSNQPQHF
TRBJ2-1 TRBV19 NA TRBD2 18 TGTGCCAGTACAGACAGACGATTTAAGCGGGGGGGTGCGGATGAGCAGTTCTTC CASTDRRFKRGGADEQFF
TRBJ2-7 TRBV6-5 NA NA 13 TGTGCCAGCAGTTACGATCCTGCAGGCGAGCAGTACTTC CASSYDPAGEQYF
TRBJ2-3 TRBV6-6 NA NA 14 TGTGCCAGCAGTCCTACCCGGGGTACAGATACGCAGTATTTT CASSPTRGTDTQYF
TRBJ2-3 TRBV19 NA NA 14 TGTGCCAGTAGAGAGGCGACGAGCACAGATACGCAGTATTTT CASREATSTDTQYF
TRBJ2-5 TRBV13 NA TRBD2 13 TGTGCCAGCAGCCAAGCGGGAGCAGAGACCCAGTACTTC CASSQAGAETQYF
TRBJ2-4 TRBV27 NA NA 14 TGTGCCAGCAGGTCCCTCGGGGGTAAAAACATTCAGTACTTC CASRSLGGKNIQYF